The source of this T cell receptor (beta chain) is a study of early T cells in non-severe SARS-CoV-2 infection. Background on the study: Chains from this unsorted whole-blood bulk RNA could not be paired.

In the library, individual cDNA molecules carried attached unique molecular identifiers. TCRdb reprocessed the 5' RACE reads with MiXCR, giving one entry per CDR3 protein. Of 60,000 to 75,000 distinct CDR3 sequences in the sample, roughly 12% were seen once. This CDR3 is 13 amino acids long. The ends were cut back, 3 bases at V and 8 bases at J, with 16 bases in the middle. CDR1 is GTSNPN and CDR2 is SVGIG in the germline V gene (reference sequence). The receptor was isolated from an adult who was a healthcare worker with PCR-confirmed SARS-CoV-2 infection or an uninfected control (not recorded which). Sequencing used whole blood. This sequence joins TRBV30 and TRBJ1-2, with D hard to call. CDR3 sequence: CAWSLRQREGYTF. The CDR3 coding sequence is TGTGCCTGGAGCCTCCGGCAGCGTGAGGGCTACACCTTC.